The 9 T cell receptor beta chains reported below all come from one sample, sequenced in a study of CD8 T cell repertoires and HIV-1 epitope variants. Some clones are missing from TCRdb's copy, which holds only in-frame ones; the method was immunoSEQ multiplex PCR. This repertoire shows 4,000 to 5,500 clones, 66% found once; its top ten account for roughly 45%. No antigen has been assigned to these receptors. Input material: cultured CD8+ T cells derived from PBMCs. The source is a male donor with HIV.

Only a few counts were recorded for this clone. The chain is built from TRBV2 and TRBJ2-7, with a tentative D call TRBD1 (6 bases). The CDR3 has 13 residues. Germline V lookup: CDR1 SNHLY, CDR2 FYNNEI. Trimming took 6 bases from V and 5 from J, leaving 14 bases between them. In DNA, the CDR3 is TGTGCCAGCAGAGGGACACCCTATAACGAGCAGTACTTC. Its translation is CASRGTPYNEQYF.

This clone showed up just a few times. The V gene is TRBV5-6, the J gene TRBJ1-1; possible D gene TRBD1, 5 bases. Trimming shortened V by 4 bases and J by 4 bases, and 17 bases separated the two germline ends. This CDR3 comprises 15 residues. The V gene's germline CDR1 is SGHDT and CDR2 YYEEEE. The CDR3 DNA reads as TGTGCCAGCAGCCCGGGGGGAGGGGACTCCACTGAAGCTTTCTTT. It translates to CASSPGGGDSTEAFF.

V and J are TRBV6-5 and TRBJ2-1, with 11 bases fitting TRBD2. The CDR3 covers 15 residues. V was pared by 7 bases and J by 3 bases, with 5 bases of the junction left unmatched. Germline V CDR1 and CDR2: MNHEY, SVGAGI. The CDR3 protein is CASNLLAGDYNEQFF. The CDR3 nucleotides are TGTGCCAGCAACTTACTAGCGGGGGACTACAATGAGCAGTTCTTC.

V is TRBV6-6 and J is TRBJ1-5, with D maybe TRBD1 (5 bases). V dropped 2 bases and J dropped 3 bases, with 11 bases sitting between them. This CDR3 has 15 amino acids. Germline loops: CDR1 MNHNY, CDR2 SVGAGI (reference sequence). The CDR3, as DNA: TGTGCCAGCAGTTACGGAGACAGCGCCAATCAGCCCCAGCATTTT. Its translation: CASSYGDSANQPQHF.

The genes are TRBV4-2 and TRBJ1-1; no definite D call. CDR3 length equals 14 residues. Germline V gene lookup returns CDR1 LGHNA and CDR2 YNFKEQ. V was clipped by 4 bases and J by 2 bases, with 11 bases between them. For the CDR3, the DNA is TGTGCCAGCAGCCTCGGACGGTTAAACACTGAAGCTTTCTTT. Protein sequence: CASSLGRLNTEAFF.

The chain combines TRBV5-4 with TRBJ2-1, with 10 positions matching TRBD1. CDR3 length: 14 amino acids. Trimming took 4 bases from V and 7 from J; bases not matched to a gene: 5. CDR1 and CDR2 (germline): SGHNT, YYREEE (reference sequence). This chain's CDR3 is CASSPPDRGNEQFF. Written as DNA, the CDR3 is TGTGCCAGCAGCCCCCCGGACAGGGGGAATGAGCAGTTCTTC.

The chain has TRBV21-1 and TRBJ2-7. TRBV21-1 constitutes a pseudogene. This CDR3 has 15 amino acids. CDR3 in amino acids: CASSKGGDTAYEQYF. Here the CDR3 DNA reads TGTGCCAGCAGCAAAGGGGGGGACACCGCCTACGAGCAGTACTTC.

This chain joins TRBV28 and TRBJ2-2, with 12 positions matching TRBD2. The trim removed 10 bases at V and 2 bases at J, leaving 8 bases unmatched. This CDR3 contains 16 residues. Per the germline V gene, CDR1 is MDHEN and CDR2 is SYDVKM. CDR3 coding DNA: TGTGCCACCCTACTAGCGGGGGGAAGCAACACCGGGGAGCTGTTTTTT. Its translation is CATLLAGGSNTGELFF.

The CDR3 here is CASSPDRGSQPQHF. The CDR3 bases are TGTGCCAGTAGTCCCGACAGGGGTAGTCAGCCCCAGCATTTT. The V gene is TRBV19, the J gene TRBJ1-5, with TRBD1 matching over 8 bases. V was pared by 5 bases and J by 6 bases, with 6 bases of the junction left unmatched. The CDR3 extends over 14 amino acids. CDR1 and CDR2 (germline): LNHDA, SQIVND (reference sequence).